Following are 19 T cell receptor beta chains from one sample sequenced in a study of cytomegalovirus exposure and HLA in healthy donors. 13 Jbeta primers and 60 Vbeta primers were used for the PCR. Measured with immunoSEQ multiplex PCR; TCRdb has only the in-frame clones, and not every one. The sample lists about 160,000 clones; roughly 85% were seen once. Sequenced input: PBMCs. All receptors come from a man aged 35 to 55 in good health and CMV-seronegative.

This chain uses TRBV27 with TRBJ1-2, with 8 positions matching TRBD1. The germline V gene has CDR1 MNHEY and CDR2 SMNVEV (reference sequence). V shed 0 bases, J shed 4 bases, and the junction held 4 bases outside the gene matches. CDR3 size: 15 residues. This CDR3 is CASSLSRTGPYGYTF. CDR3 DNA: TGTGCCAGCAGTTTATCCCGGACAGGGCCCTATGGCTACACCTTC.

V is TRBV6-1 and J is TRBJ2-7; D gene ambiguous. The germline CDR1 and CDR2 sequences are MNHNS and SASEGT. The germline V and J ends were trimmed by 3 bases and 1 base, with 16 bases remaining between them. The CDR3 loop spans 16 amino acids. The CDR3 protein is CASSDPGRSLSYEQYF. In DNA form, the CDR3 reads TGTGCCAGCAGTGATCCTGGCCGTTCCCTTTCCTACGAGCAGTACTTC.

The chain links TRBV27 to TRBJ2-5, with 10 bases identical to TRBD1. The CDR3 runs to 16 residues. Germline-derived CDR1 and CDR2 are MNHEY and SMNVEV (reference sequence). V dropped 3 bases and J dropped 5; count of bases not matched to a gene: 9. CDR3 in DNA: TGTGCCAGCAGTTTGACCCGACAGGGGGCCAGGGAGACCCAGTACTTC. This gives the protein CASSLTRQGARETQYF.

This clone has more than one count but fewer than ten. The J gene is TRBJ1-1, the V gene TRBV28; 8 bases line up with TRBD1. The V gene's germline CDR1 is MDHEN and CDR2 SYDVKM. Trimming removed 5 bases from V and 4 bases from J; junction bases left unmatched: 9. The CDR3 totals 15 residues. For the CDR3, the DNA is TGTGCCAGCAGTCCCCGGACAGGGAAGGGCACTGAAGCTTTCTTT. Its protein product is CASSPRTGKGTEAFF. The whole variable domain, filled in from reference TRBV28 and TRBJ1-1, reads DVKVTQSSRYLVKRTGEKVFLECVQDMDHENMFWYRQDPGLGLRLIYFSYDVKMKEKGDIPEGYSVSREKKERFSLILESASTNQTSMYLCASSPRTGKGTEAFFGQGTRLTVV.

V is TRBV28 and J is TRBJ1-5; 9 bases are shared with TRBD1. Looked up from germline, CDR1 is MDHEN and CDR2 is SYDVKM. The CDR3 sequence is 14 residues long. Trimming took 5 bases from V and 4 from J; bases not matched to a gene: 3. The DNA for the CDR3 is TGTGCCAGCAGTCCCGGACAGGGGAATCAGCCCCAGCATTTT. Residues: CASSPGQGNQPQHF.

The gene calls are TRBV7-2 and TRBJ2-7; D not resolved. The CDR3 sequence is 15 residues long. V shed 1 base and J shed 6 bases, with 16 bases lying between them. CDR1 and CDR2 from the germline V gene are SGHTA and FQGNSA. Here the CDR3 reads CASSLDGGVGGEQYF. CDR3 nucleotide sequence: TGTGCCAGCAGCTTAGACGGTGGCGTCGGCGGCGAGCAGTACTTC.

Only a few counts were recorded for this clone. This chain links TRBV14 with TRBJ2-3; the D gene is possibly TRBD2 (6 bases). V lost 4 bases and J 1 base, leaving 15 bases between the germline ends. Per germline, CDR1 SGHDN and CDR2 FVKESK. The CDR3 has 16 residues. CDR3 residues: CASSLAASVGTDTQYF. As DNA, the CDR3 is TGTGCCAGCAGCCTGGCTGCTAGCGTCGGCACAGATACGCAGTATTTT. Drawing the rest from reference TRBV14 and TRBJ2-3, the complete variable domain is EAGVTQFPSHSVIEKGQTVTLRCDPISGHDNLYWYRRVMGKEIKFLLHFVKESKQDESGMPNNRFLAERTGGTYSTLKVQPAELEDSGVYFCASSLAASVGTDTQYFGPGTRLTVL.

This clone appeared a few times. The chain uses TRBV19 and TRBJ2-2; no clear D gene. This CDR3 has 16 residues. Germline values: CDR1 LNHDA, CDR2 SQIVND (reference sequence). V shed 3 bases and J shed 2 bases, with 13 bases lying between them. The CDR3: CASSIGFSLNTGELFF. The CDR3 DNA follows: TGTGCCAGTAGTATTGGATTTAGCCTCAACACCGGGGAGCTGTTTTTT.

V usage is TRBV7-2 and J usage is TRBJ1-2; TRBD1 is a possible D gene (5 bases). The germline V gene has CDR1 SGHTA and CDR2 FQGNSA. V lost 0 bases, J lost 5 bases, and 13 bases lay in between. The CDR3 sequence is 15 residues long. CDR3 nucleotides: TGTGCCAGCAGCTTAGCGCATGCAGGGTTATATGGCTACACCTTC. As protein: CASSLAHAGLYGYTF.

The genes are TRBV28 and TRBJ1-2; a possible D gene is TRBD1 (6 bases). This CDR3 region has 17 residues. V gave up 6 bases and J gave up 7 bases, with 27 bases separating them. The germline gives CDR1 MDHEN, CDR2 SYDVKM. The DNA for the CDR3 is TGTGCCAGCAGCCAAGGAGGGACGGGGGGCTTGTTGAGTGGCTACACCTTC. This translates into CASSQGGTGGLLSGYTF.

V is TRBV28 and J is TRBJ2-1, with D perhaps TRBD2 (6 bases). Trimming took off 7 bases at V and 0 bases at J, with 16 bases between the two ends. Germline V gives CDR1 MDHEN, CDR2 SYDVKM. The CDR3 is made up of 16 amino acids. The CDR3 spells CASMTGLLSSYNEQFF. In DNA, the CDR3 is TGTGCCAGCATGACGGGACTTCTGAGCTCCTACAATGAGCAGTTCTTC. Combining the CDR3 with reference TRBV28 and TRBJ2-1 gives the whole variable domain DVKVTQSSRYLVKRTGEKVFLECVQDMDHENMFWYRQDPGLGLRLIYFSYDVKMKEKGDIPEGYSVSREKKERFSLILESASTNQTSMYLCASMTGLLSSYNEQFFGPGTRLTVL.

V gene TRBV7-9 combines with J gene TRBJ2-7, with TRBD1 identical over 9 bases. The CDR3 loop spans 15 amino acids. Germline V gene sequence: CDR1 SEHNR, CDR2 FQNEAQ (reference sequence). V lost 4 bases to trimming and J lost 3 bases; unmatched junction nucleotides: 7. The CDR3 nucleotides read TGTGCCAGCAGCTCAACACCGGGACAGGGCTACGAGCAGTACTTC. This sequence encodes CASSSTPGQGYEQYF.

V usage is TRBV30 and J usage is TRBJ1-5, with a weak D call TRBD1 (6 bases). Between the trimmed V and J ends, which lost 4 bases and 2 bases, there was a span of 15 bases. The V gene's germline CDR1 is GTSNPN and CDR2 SVGIG (reference sequence). This CDR3 region has 15 residues. The CDR3 spells CAWTAGTTGNQPQHF. Here the CDR3 DNA reads TGTGCCTGGACAGCCGGGACAACGGGCAATCAGCCCCAGCATTTT.

The chain employs TRBV6-1 and TRBJ2-5; the D gene is possibly TRBD2 (6 bases). The CDR3 spans 13 residues. Deletions cut 8 bases from V and 2 bases from J, with 12 bases between. CDR1 MNHNS and CDR2 SASEGT come from the germline V gene. The CDR3 spells CASARGSQETQYF. DNA for the CDR3: TGTGCCAGCGCCCGGGGGTCACAAGAGACCCAGTACTTC.

The chain combines TRBV4-2 with TRBJ2-3, with 10 positions matching TRBD2. The germline gives CDR1 LGHNA, CDR2 YNFKEQ. The V gene end was trimmed by 4 bases and the J gene end by 2 bases; junction bases not matched to a gene: 6. CDR3 size: 16 residues. The CDR3 here is CASSPELAGLTDTQYF. In DNA, the CDR3 is TGTGCCAGCAGCCCGGAACTAGCGGGACTCACAGATACGCAGTATTTT.

V is TRBV9 and J is TRBJ2-5; possible D gene TRBD2, 5 bases. Between the trimmed V and J ends, which lost 1 base and 4 bases, there was a span of 11 bases. CDR3 size: 14 residues. In germline, CDR1 is SGDLS, CDR2 YYNGEE. CDR3: CASSVTSGIETQYF. The DNA for the CDR3 is TGTGCCAGCAGCGTAACCTCGGGAATAGAGACCCAGTACTTC.

The rearrangement joins TRBV4-2 to TRBJ1-4; D uncertain. The CDR3 has 13 amino acids. Trimming removed 2 bases from V and 7 bases from J, with 8 bases in between. The germline V gene encodes CDR1 LGHNA and CDR2 YNFKEQ. The CDR3 DNA follows: TGTGCCAGCAGCCAACTGAGGGTTGAAAAACTGTTTTTT. Encoded protein: CASSQLRVEKLFF.

The gene calls are TRBV19 and TRBJ2-2, with D maybe TRBD2 (5 bases). Germline values: CDR1 LNHDA, CDR2 SQIVND (reference sequence). The CDR3 has 16 amino acids. V gave up 1 base and J gave up 3 bases, with 12 bases separating them. The CDR3 reads CASSIVSSPDTGELFF. The CDR3 DNA is TGTGCCAGTAGTATAGTATCTAGCCCAGACACCGGGGAGCTGTTTTTT.

This clone appeared a few times. The genes are TRBV19 and TRBJ2-1, with 9 bases lining up with TRBD2. This CDR3 has 16 amino acids. Germline V gene lookup returns CDR1 LNHDA and CDR2 SQIVND (reference sequence). J lost 9 bases, V lost 2 bases, and 11 bases had no gene match. The chain's CDR3 is CASSIIGAGGASEQFF. As DNA, the CDR3 is TGTGCCAGTAGTATAATCGGAGCGGGAGGTGCAAGTGAGCAGTTCTTC.